Below, 21 T cell receptor beta chains from the same sample are listed, as sequenced in a study of vaccination effects on CD4 cells after COVID-19. These receptors are not linked to any known antigen. Subsequent to a culture period of 10 to 11 days, CD4+ T cells were isolated. Sequencing used immunoSEQ multiplex PCR; TCRdb keeps in-frame clones, though not all of them. The sample includes fewer than 40,000 clones, 70% to 80% of them seen just once. Here the sequenced sample was CD4+ T cells from PBMCs cultured without peptide, taken before COVID-19 vaccination. The source of these receptors is a human donor who received a COVID-19 vaccine.

V gene TRBV18 combines with J gene TRBJ2-2, with D tentatively TRBD1 (6 bases). Germline assignment: CDR1 KGHSH and CDR2 LQKENI. The CDR3 spans 16 residues. The V end was cut by 0 bases, the J end by 6 bases, with 14 bases between. The CDR3 DNA sequence: TGTGCCAGCTCACCACCTTGGGGGCGCTCAGCCGGGGAGCTGTTTTTT. This translates into CASSPPWGRSAGELFF.

The J gene is TRBJ2-1, the V gene TRBV6-6; no definite D call. The V gene lost 8 bases and the J gene lost 5 bases, with 10 bases spanning the gap. CDR3 length: 12 residues. Germline V gene sequence: CDR1 MNHNY, CDR2 SVGAGI (reference sequence). CDR3 sequence reads: CASQGQDNEQFF. CDR3 nucleotide sequence: TGTGCCAGCCAAGGCCAGGACAATGAGCAGTTCTTC.

CDR3 sequence reads: CASSMTWEPPYEQYF. CDR3 nucleotides: TGTGCCAGTAGTATGACCTGGGAGCCCCCCTACGAGCAGTACTTC. V gene TRBV19 combines with J gene TRBJ2-7; maybe TRBD2 (5 bases). CDR1 LNHDA and CDR2 SQIVND come from the germline V gene (reference sequence). CDR3 size: 15 residues. Trimming pared 3 bases from V and 2 bases from J, leaving 14 bases between.

The chain links TRBV3-1 (or the pseudogene TRBV3-2) to TRBJ1-1; D might be TRBD1 (5 bases). CDR3 size: 16 residues. Trimming cost V 1 base and J 3 bases, with 15 bases left between them. Looked up from germline, CDR1 is LGHDT and CDR2 is YNNKEL (reference sequence). CDR3 DNA: TGTGCCAGCAGCCAAGCAGGTGCCGAGGGGTACACTGAAGCTTTCTTT. Protein: CASSQAGAEGYTEAFF.

This chain connects TRBV14 to TRBJ2-7; TRBD2 aligns across 10 bases. The germline V gene has CDR1 SGHDN and CDR2 FVKESK. This CDR3 is 18 amino acids long. The V and J ends lost 4 bases and 5 bases, in that order; junction bases with no gene match: 17. This CDR3 reads CASSPIKVHTSGVHEQYF. The CDR3 DNA reads as TGTGCCAGCAGCCCGATAAAGGTTCATACTAGCGGGGTCCACGAGCAGTACTTC.

This chain joins TRBV9 and TRBJ1-1; D is possibly TRBD1 (5 bases). The CDR3 is made up of 14 amino acids. Germline lookup yields CDR1 SGDLS and CDR2 YYNGEE. The germline V and J ends were trimmed by 0 bases and 8 bases, with 14 bases remaining between them. The CDR3 reads CASSVVYDSVEAFF. The CDR3 DNA is TGTGCCAGCAGCGTAGTCTATGACAGCGTCGAAGCTTTCTTT. Together with reference TRBV9 and TRBJ1-1, the CDR3 gives the full variable domain: DSGVTQTPKHLITATGQRVTLRCSPRSGDLSVYWYQQSLDQGLQFLIQYYNGEERAKGNILERFSAQQFPDLHSELNLSSLELGDSALYFCASSVVYDSVEAFFGQGTRLTVV.

The rearrangement links TRBV19 to TRBJ1-1; D unresolved. The CDR3 sequence is 15 residues long. Trimming pared 5 bases from V and 4 bases from J, leaving 17 bases between. Germline assignment: CDR1 LNHDA and CDR2 SQIVND (reference sequence). The CDR3 DNA reads TGTGCCAGTAGTGGTCCGGGAGGCGGGGTCACTGAAGCTTTCTTT. Protein: CASSGPGGGVTEAFF.

This chain links TRBV6-5 with TRBJ1-4; D is undetermined. Germline values: CDR1 MNHEY, CDR2 SVGAGI. Deletions cut 8 bases from V and 4 bases from J, with 14 bases between. CDR3 length: 14 amino acids. CDR3 nucleotide sequence: TGTGCCAGCGTCGTGAGGGAGGGTAATGAAAAACTGTTTTTT. Protein: CASVVREGNEKLFF.

V is TRBV27 and J is TRBJ2-1, with D perhaps matching TRBD1 (6 bases). This CDR3 spans 15 amino acids. V lost 4 bases and J lost 16, with 26 bases in between. Per the germline V gene, CDR1 is MNHEY and CDR2 is SMNVEV (reference sequence). CDR3 loop: CASSSRNTRTVPPFF. The CDR3 coding sequence is TGTGCCAGCAGTTCTAGGAATACCCGGACAGTGCCCCCATTCTTC.

This clone was counted between two and nine times. This sequence joins TRBV5-1 and TRBJ2-1; D unclear. Looked up from germline, CDR1 is SGHRS and CDR2 is YFSETQ. The length of the CDR3 is 15 residues. Trimming took off 0 bases at V and 7 bases at J, with 14 bases between the two ends. In nucleotides, the CDR3 is TGCGCCAGCAGCTTGGGCCGCTTTAGCCCAAATGAGCAGTTCTTC. Residues: CASSLGRFSPNEQFF.

This clone appeared a few times. V gene TRBV15 combines with J gene TRBJ2-5; TRBD2 is a possible D gene (5 bases). V lost 6 bases and J 0 bases, leaving 11 bases between the germline ends. Germline-derived CDR1 and CDR2 are LNHNV and YYDKDF (reference sequence). The CDR3 loop spans 14 amino acids. The DNA for the CDR3 is TGTGCCACCAGTTGGCGGAGGTACCAAGAGACCCAGTACTTC. Translated, it gives CATSWRRYQETQYF.

This chain connects TRBV19 to TRBJ1-6; the D is unclear. CDR1 is LNHDA and CDR2 is SQIVND in the germline V gene (reference sequence). V lost 5 bases to trimming and J lost 6 bases, with 8 bases between them. CDR3 size: 13 residues. CDR3: CASSWQSNSPLHF. The CDR3 coding sequence is TGTGCCAGTAGTTGGCAGTCTAATTCACCCCTCCACTTT.

The chain combines TRBV5-1 with TRBJ1-2, with 10 bases aligning to TRBD1. CDR1 and CDR2 (germline): SGHRS, YFSETQ. This CDR3 has 13 residues. J lost 8 bases, V lost 5 bases, and 6 bases had no gene match. CDR3: CASRTGQGNGYTF. CDR3 nucleotides: TGCGCCAGCAGAACGGGACAGGGGAACGGCTACACCTTC.

This rearrangement joins TRBV7-2 to TRBJ2-7; D tentatively reads TRBD1 or TRBD2 (5 bases each). V lost 3 bases and J lost 0, with 18 bases in between. In germline, CDR1 is SGHTA, CDR2 FQGNSA. This CDR3 has 17 amino acids. The CDR3 nucleotides read TGTGCCAGCAGCTTTCGGGGCAGAATAAAAAGCTCCTACGAGCAGTACTTC. Protein: CASSFRGRIKSSYEQYF. The full variable domain, completed using reference TRBV7-2 and TRBJ2-7, is GAGVSQSPSNKVTEKGKDVELRCDPISGHTALYWYRQSLGQGLEFLIYFQGNSAPDKSGLPSDRFSAERTGGSVSTLTIQRTQQEDSAVYLCASSFRGRIKSSYEQYFGPGTRLTVT.

In this sample, this clone turned up a few times. This chain uses TRBV19 with TRBJ1-3; a weak D match, TRBD1 (5 bases). This CDR3 is built from 13 residues. V lost 10 bases to trimming and J lost 1 base, with 11 bases between them. Germline V gene data show CDR1 as LNHDA and CDR2 as SQIVND (reference sequence). The CDR3 DNA reads as TGTGCCACCCGTCAGGGTTCTGGAAACACCATATATTTT. This codes for CATRQGSGNTIYF.

This chain links TRBV10-3 with TRBJ1-1; no clear D. Between the trimmed V and J ends, which lost 3 bases and 0 bases, there was a span of 8 bases. Germline V gene lookup returns CDR1 ENHRY and CDR2 SYGVKD. The CDR3 spans 14 residues. CDR3 in amino acids: CAISDPTMNTEAFF. The DNA of the CDR3 is TGTGCCATCAGTGACCCGACAATGAACACTGAAGCTTTCTTT.

The chain couples TRBV1 to TRBJ1-1. TRBV1 is reported as a pseudogene. This CDR3 comprises 15 residues. In DNA form, the CDR3 reads TGCACCAGCAGCCAAGCGGCCGTACTAAACACTGAAGCTTTCTTT. Translated: CTSSQAAVLNTEAFF.

V gene TRBV19 combines with J gene TRBJ2-5; 11 nucleotides line up with TRBD2. Per germline, CDR1 LNHDA and CDR2 SQIVND (reference sequence). Trimming cost V 4 bases and J 5 bases; bases outside gene matches: 6. CDR3 length: 15 residues. The CDR3 reads CASSRTSGSLETQYF. The DNA of the CDR3 is TGTGCCAGTAGTAGAACTAGCGGGAGTCTGGAGACCCAGTACTTC.

This chain joins TRBV11-1 and TRBJ2-7; possibly TRBD1 for D (6 bases). Germline lookup yields CDR1 SGHAT and CDR2 FQDESV (reference sequence). The V gene lost 3 bases and the J gene lost 5 bases, with 11 bases spanning the gap. The CDR3 loop spans 13 amino acids. The CDR3 nucleotides are TGTGCCAGCAGCTTCTCAGGGGTTGACGAGCAGTACTTC. Translating gives CASSFSGVDEQYF.

The genes are TRBV19 and TRBJ1-1; D is uncertain. Germline values: CDR1 LNHDA, CDR2 SQIVND (reference sequence). CDR3 length equals 14 residues. V dropped 3 bases and J dropped 1 base, with 9 bases sitting between them. The CDR3 protein is CASSIRSENTEAFF. The DNA of the CDR3 is TGTGCCAGTAGTATTCGATCGGAGAACACTGAAGCTTTCTTT.

The rearrangement joins TRBV5-6 to TRBJ1-2; perhaps TRBD1 as D (5 bases). Germline assignment: CDR1 SGHDT and CDR2 YYEEEE. The CDR3 length is 14 residues. V was shortened by 4 bases and J by 2 bases, with 12 bases between the two germline ends. CDR3 region: CASSPPRTNYGYTF. For the CDR3, the DNA is TGTGCCAGCAGCCCCCCCAGGACAAACTATGGCTACACCTTC.